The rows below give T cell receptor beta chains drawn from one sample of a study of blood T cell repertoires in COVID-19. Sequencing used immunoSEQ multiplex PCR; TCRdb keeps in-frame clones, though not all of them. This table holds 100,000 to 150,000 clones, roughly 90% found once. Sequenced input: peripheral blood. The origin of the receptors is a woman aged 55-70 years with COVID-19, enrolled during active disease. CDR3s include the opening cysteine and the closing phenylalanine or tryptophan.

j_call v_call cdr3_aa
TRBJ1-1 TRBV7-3 CASSPTPGGLNTEAFF
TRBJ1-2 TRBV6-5 CASSRQGSRGYTF
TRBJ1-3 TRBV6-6 CASFSGDYSGNTIYF
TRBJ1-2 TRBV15 CATSRAGTVNYGYTF
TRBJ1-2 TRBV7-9 CASSPRIQTNYGYTF
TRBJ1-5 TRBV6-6 CASSRDRGGQKPQHF
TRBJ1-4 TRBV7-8 CASRQGSAANEKLFF
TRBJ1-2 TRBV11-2 CASSPTGNHGYTF
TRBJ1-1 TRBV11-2 CASSARDREPEAFF
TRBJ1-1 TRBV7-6 CASSLRQAAEAFF
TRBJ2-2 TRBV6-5 CASRQDRGWTGELFF
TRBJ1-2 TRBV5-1 CASSLDRNYGYTF
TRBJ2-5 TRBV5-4 CASSLGAGGIQETQYF
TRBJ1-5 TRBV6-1 CASSGGWDRGLLKSNQPQHF
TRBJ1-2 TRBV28 CASSSVASYGYTF
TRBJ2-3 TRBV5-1 CASGGKGGTQYF
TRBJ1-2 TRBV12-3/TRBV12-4 CASSPRGAYGYTF
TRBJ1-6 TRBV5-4 CASSPTSQGSPLHF
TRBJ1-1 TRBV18 CASSPTGDRAEAFF
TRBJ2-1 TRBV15 CATSRGRIAIDEQFF
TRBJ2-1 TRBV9 CASSQFGQGTNNEQFF
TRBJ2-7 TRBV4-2 CASSKTGTSGLYEQYF
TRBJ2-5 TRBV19 CASSPRTGAVQETQYF
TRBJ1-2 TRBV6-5 CASRREGTDVYGYTF
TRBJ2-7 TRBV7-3 CASSISRDKDPLYF
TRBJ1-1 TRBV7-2 CASNIRQSMNTEAFF
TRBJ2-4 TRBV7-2 CASSYTGLLAKNIQYF
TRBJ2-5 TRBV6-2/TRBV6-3 CASSYASGGLQETQYF
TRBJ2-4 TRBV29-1 CSVDPEAKNIQYF
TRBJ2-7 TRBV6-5 CASSFRGAGLEQYF
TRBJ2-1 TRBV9 CASSVTSGTNNEQFF
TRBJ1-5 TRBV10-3 CAISGGESNQPQHF
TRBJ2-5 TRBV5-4 CASSTPRKEETQYF
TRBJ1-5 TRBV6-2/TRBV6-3 CASSYLQGHQPQHF
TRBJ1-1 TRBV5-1 CASSLGDTGEWNTEAFF
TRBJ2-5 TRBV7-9 CASSLTLRGQETQYF
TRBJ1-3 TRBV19 CASSIRTGRNSGNTIYF
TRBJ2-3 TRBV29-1 CSYNGDTDTQYF
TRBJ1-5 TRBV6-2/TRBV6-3 CASSYPPRFLGNQPQHF
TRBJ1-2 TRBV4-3 CASSQERTGRYGYTF
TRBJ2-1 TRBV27 CASRGLAGGDYNEQFF
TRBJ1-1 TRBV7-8 CASSFRAVGTEAFF
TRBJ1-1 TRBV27 CASRTDRDMNTEAFF
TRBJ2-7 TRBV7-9 CASSSRRQGYNEQYF
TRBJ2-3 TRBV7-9 CASSDWGTDTQYF
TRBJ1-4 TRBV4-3 CASSQAMPGGEKLFF
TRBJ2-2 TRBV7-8 CASSRTGLRTGELFF
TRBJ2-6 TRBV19 CASRSDRGLSGANVLTF
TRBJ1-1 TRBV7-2 CASRLKTGGAFEAFF
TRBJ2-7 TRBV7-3 CASSITGTVSYEQYF
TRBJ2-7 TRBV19 CASSIGEAPYEQYF